This T cell receptor beta chain came from a study of blood T cell repertoires in COVID-19. Study information: Sources were T cells, B-cell-depleted T cells, or PBMCs; the material itself was cDNA or gDNA.

Clones were sequenced by immunoSEQ multiplex PCR, and TCRdb holds only the in-frame ones, with some missing. The sample holds some 200,000 clones, around four fifths seen once. The trim removed 2 bases at V and 2 bases at J, leaving 0 bases unmatched. The CDR3 length is 14 residues. Germline V gene data show CDR1 as MDHEN and CDR2 as SYDVKM. The chain couples TRBV28 to TRBJ1-2, with 9 nucleotides matching TRBD1. Sequences were obtained from peripheral blood. This sequence was found in a man aged 55 to 69 with COVID-19, enrolled during active disease. The CDR3 here is CASSLGTGNYGYTF. As DNA, the CDR3 is TGTGCCAGCAGTTTAGGGACAGGGAACTATGGCTACACCTTC.